A single sample is the source of the 8 T cell receptor beta chains below, sequenced in a study of T cell responses to AZD1222 COVID-19 vaccine (dated by TCRdb to the early 2020s). The library relied on the immunoSEQ multiplex PCR assay. TCRdb holds this immuneACCESS table with in-frame rearrangements only. Some clones are missing; in checked studies, unresolved V genes explain under half, and the rest has no known cause. This sample gives 150,000 or so clones in total; 90% of them show up just once. Of the sample, 18% is held by the ten largest clones. What the time point label conveys for this sample: baseline before first vaccination. Specimen: peripheral blood, collected on day 0 of AZD1222 vaccination. The receptors come from an adult in good health.

The chain links TRBV7-2 to TRBJ2-5, with 13 bases lining up with TRBD2. The CDR3 runs 15 residues. V was pared by 4 bases and J by 6 bases, with 5 bases of the junction left unmatched. Germline V gene lookup returns CDR1 SGHTA and CDR2 FQGNSA. CDR3 region: CASSSSGTSGKTQYF. The CDR3 DNA is TGTGCCAGCAGCTCGTCCGGGACTAGCGGGAAGACCCAGTACTTC.

This clone has just a few counts. V is TRBV12-3 or TRBV12-4 and J is TRBJ1-1; D unclear. V lost 10 bases and J lost 0, with 9 bases in between. The CDR3 consists of 12 residues. The CDR3 loop is CATMTLNTEAFF. The CDR3 DNA is TGTGCCACCATGACACTGAACACTGAAGCTTTCTTT.

In regard to this clone: Distinct nucleotide sequences in the sample also encode this CDR3. This chain's CDR3 is CASSLGGGYTF. For the CDR3, the DNA is TGTGCCAGCAGCTTGGGGGGCGGCTACACCTTC. The V and J genes are TRBV5-6 and TRBJ1-2, with TRBD1 as a possible D gene (5 bases). The CDR3 consists of 11 residues. V was trimmed by 0 bases and J by 8 bases, leaving 5 bases between them. Germline V gives CDR1 SGHDT, CDR2 YYEEEE.

This clone was found once. V is TRBV5-1 and J is TRBJ1-2; no clear D gene. Per the germline V gene, CDR1 is SGHRS and CDR2 is YFSETQ. The ends were cut back, 0 bases at V and 1 base at J, with 10 bases in the middle. CDR3 size: 15 residues. The CDR3 nucleotides read TGCGCCAGCAGCTTGGCCGTCGCCGGTAACTATGGCTACACCTTC. Residues: CASSLAVAGNYGYTF.

The chain employs TRBV15 and TRBJ2-5; the D gene is possibly TRBD1 (7 bases). The CDR3 consists of 17 residues. Per the germline V gene, CDR1 is LNHNV and CDR2 is YYDKDF (reference sequence). The V gene lost 1 base and the J gene lost 2 bases, with 17 bases spanning the gap. The CDR3 loop is CATSRGDQGGGQETQYF. The CDR3 nucleotides are TGTGCCACCAGCAGAGGTGACCAGGGGGGTGGTCAAGAGACCCAGTACTTC.

The chain carries TRBV7-2 and TRBJ2-3; unclear D gene. CDR1 SGHTA and CDR2 FQGNSA come from the germline V gene. This CDR3 region has 17 residues. The ends were cut back, 1 base at V and 6 bases at J, with 20 bases in the middle. DNA for the CDR3: TGTGCCAGCAGCTTAGTGGGTGGGCGCTTCGTTATGGATACGCAGTATTTT. As protein: CASSLVGGRFVMDTQYF.

This clone was picked up one time. The chain employs TRBV27 and TRBJ1-3; unclear D gene. Trimming removed 1 base at V and 3 bases at J, with 4 bases between. This CDR3 has 13 amino acids. Germline loops: CDR1 MNHEY, CDR2 SMNVEV (reference sequence). The CDR3 region has the DNA TGTGCCAGCAGTTTATTACTTGGAAACACCATATATTTT. Its protein is CASSLLLGNTIYF.

This chain joins TRBV6-5 and TRBJ1-5, with D uncertain. The CDR3 is 15 residues long. V lost 4 bases and J lost 10, with 20 bases in between. Looked up from germline, CDR1 is MNHEY and CDR2 is SVGAGI. The DNA of the CDR3 is TGTGCCAGCAGTTTCGCACATGACCCAGCAAGCCCCCAGCATTTT. Encoded protein: CASSFAHDPASPQHF.